A selection of T cell receptor beta chains follows, all from one sample in a study of T-cell reconstitution after alpha-beta-depleted transplantation in children. TCRdb itself ran the PCR reads through MiXCR, one entry per CDR3 protein. The sample shows around 500,000 distinct CDR3 sequences, 20% to 25% of them seen only once. Material: PBMCs, mostly from graft donor cells, obtained 360 days after TCRalphabeta/CD19-depleted stem cell transplant. The receptor source for this set is a boy younger than two who had a stem cell transplant for acute myeloid leukemia, so the T cells may come from the graft donor. Each CDR3 is given with its conserved first and last residue. The order of the fields is V gene, CDR3 protein.

V: TRBV12-3/TRBV12-4; CDR3: CASSPDRAGELFF
V: TRBV11-1; CDR3: CAGSLGIIKAGRSGANVLTF
V: TRBV6-5; CDR3: CASSYLRVSGELFF
V: TRBV29-1; CDR3: CSVGWEGSTDTQYF
V: TRBV12-3/TRBV12-4; CDR3: CASSPQVRGRDSPLHF
V: TRBV6-2/TRBV6-3; CDR3: CASTTFRDRQETQYF
V: TRBV12-3/TRBV12-4; CDR3: CASSLFDRLGTF
V: TRBV7-9; CDR3: CASSRYRDPYEQYF
V: TRBV12-3/TRBV12-4; CDR3: CASSLSRQSSYEQYF
V: TRBV20-1; CDR3: CSARDEGTVDTQYF
V: TRBV21-1; CDR3: CASSKAPDRPNTEAFF
V: TRBV5-6; CDR3: CASSLGGTGKGEQFF
V: TRBV9; CDR3: CASSVEGGLSGETQYF
V: TRBV6-5; CDR3: CASSYETVNEKLFF
V: TRBV7-2; CDR3: CASRPGQLNQPQHF
V: TRBV7-8; CDR3: CASSLARQAFRNPNNEQFF
V: TRBV11-2; CDR3: CASSQGGVLGLFF
V: TRBV6-2/TRBV6-3; CDR3: CASSYIYEGVKGATNEKLFF
V: TRBV24-1; CDR3: CATSERGLAEETQYF
V: TRBV7-9; CDR3: CASSLRTGVSYEQYF
V: TRBV18; CDR3: CASSAGRTEAFF
V: TRBV27; CDR3: CASRSLRSDRTNSPLHF
V: TRBV20-1; CDR3: CSVPSGHRNEQFF
V: TRBV12-3/TRBV12-4; CDR3: CASSLMAGTSYNEQFF
V: TRBV15; CDR3: CATSRSRDYNEQFF
V: TRBV18; CDR3: CASSPISGAIEKLFF